Described below is a single T cell receptor beta chain sequence and its context. In the original processing: Researchers report that nucleated cell counts were estimated from reference gene primer amplification. The protocol was immunoSEQ multiplex PCR, while the TCRdb copy is restricted to in-frame clones and leaves out a portion. The V and J calls and the clone size are those of that table, but D and trimming were determined from the DNA. The repertoire holds about 250,000 clones, with approximately 89% as singletons. The sample belongs to a study of blood T cell repertoires in COVID-19. Study context: From T cells, B-cell-depleted T cells, or PBMCs came the material, which was cDNA or gDNA.

This clonotype originated in a woman aged 35 to 49 who had recovered from COVID-19. The sample consisted of peripheral blood.

For the CDR3, the DNA is TGCGCCAGCAGCCGCGACCAGGGGAATGAGCAGTTCTTC. This sequence encodes CASSRDQGNEQFF. The rearrangement links TRBV5-1 to TRBJ2-1, with D perhaps TRBD1 (6 bases). The V end was cut by 4 bases, the J end by 7 bases, with 12 bases between. This CDR3 region has 13 residues. CDR1 SGHRS and CDR2 YFSETQ come from the germline V gene.